This TCR beta chain was found in a study of blood T cells in healthy people across ages. Study-wide results and limits: Unsorted PBMCs blocked a conclusive comparison of naive and antigen-experienced cells. A strong correlation was seen between TCR beta diversity and naive T cell percentage.

A sample-barcoded 5' primer and a J-beta primer mix were used in a second PCR of about 7 to 12 cycles. TCRdb itself ran the 5' RACE reads through MiXCR, one entry per CDR3 protein. The repertoire has 850,000 to 950,000 distinct CDR3 sequences, under 30% of them found once; the top ten carry roughly 17%. The CDR3 has 15 amino acids. V shed 2 bases and J 6 bases; nucleotides not matched to a gene: 8. Germline CDR1 is MNHEY and CDR2 is SVGEGT. Note on this clonotype: The antigen is unknown. It may be a read error: a sequence one base away is much more abundant.

Material: blood. The genes are TRBV6-2 or TRBV6-3 and TRBJ2-7; 9 nucleotides agree with TRBD2. The clonotype was recovered from a woman over 75 in good health. The CDR3 spells CASSYGLGLAREQYF. The CDR3 coding sequence is TGTGCCAGCAGTTACGGACTGGGACTAGCTCGCGAGCAGTACTTC.